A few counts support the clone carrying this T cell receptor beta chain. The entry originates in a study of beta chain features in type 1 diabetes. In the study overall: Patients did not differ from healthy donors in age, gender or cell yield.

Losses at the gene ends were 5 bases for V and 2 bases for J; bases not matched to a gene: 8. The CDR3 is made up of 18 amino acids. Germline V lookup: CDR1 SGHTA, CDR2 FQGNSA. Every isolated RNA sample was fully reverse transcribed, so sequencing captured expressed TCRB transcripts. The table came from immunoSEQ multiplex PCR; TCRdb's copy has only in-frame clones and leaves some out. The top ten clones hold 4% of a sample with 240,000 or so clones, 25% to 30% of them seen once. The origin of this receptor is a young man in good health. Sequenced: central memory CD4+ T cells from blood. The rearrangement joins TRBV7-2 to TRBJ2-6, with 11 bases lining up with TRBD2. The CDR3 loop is CASSPYSGRAAGANVLTF. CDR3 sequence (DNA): TGTGCCAGCAGCCCGTATAGCGGGAGGGCCGCTGGGGCCAACGTCCTGACTTTC.